This T cell receptor (beta chain) was retrieved from a study of CD8 T cells in Susac syndrome. Across the study: Sequenced Susac syndrome patients included five or six with clinically active disease and roughly 8 in remission.

The authors reverse transcribed roughly 0.5 to 1 ug RNA with random hexamers. MiXCR was run by TCRdb on the immunoSEQ multiplex PCR reads, yielding one entry per CDR3 protein. The sample includes approximately 77,000 distinct CDR3 sequences, just over 90% of them seen just once. CDR3 length: 13 residues. Germline CDR1 DFQATT, CDR2 SNEGSKA (reference sequence). Trimming took 0 bases from V and 4 from J, leaving 10 bases between them. The source of this sequence is a human donor with Susac syndrome. V gene TRBV20-1 combines with J gene TRBJ2-7; no firm D call. Source material: CD4+ T cells from PBMCs. The CDR3 DNA follows: TGCAGTGCTAGAGATCCGGACGGATACGAGCAGTACTTC. Amino acid sequence: CSARDPDGYEQYF.